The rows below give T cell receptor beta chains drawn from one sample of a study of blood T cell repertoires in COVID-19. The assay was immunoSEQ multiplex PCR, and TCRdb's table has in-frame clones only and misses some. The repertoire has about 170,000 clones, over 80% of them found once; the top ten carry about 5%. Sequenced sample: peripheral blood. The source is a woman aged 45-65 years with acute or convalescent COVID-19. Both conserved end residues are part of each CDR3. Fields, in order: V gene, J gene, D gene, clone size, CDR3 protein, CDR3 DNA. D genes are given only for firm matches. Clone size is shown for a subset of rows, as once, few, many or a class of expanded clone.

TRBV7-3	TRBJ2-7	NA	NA	CASSFGQNYEQYF	TGTGCCAGCAGCTTTGGGCAGAACTACGAGCAGTACTTC
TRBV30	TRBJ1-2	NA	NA	CASDTGYGYTF	TGTGCCAGTGATACGGGCTATGGCTACACCTTC
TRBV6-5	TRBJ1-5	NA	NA	CASSSGETVKHF	TGTGCCAGCAGTTCCGGGGAAACAGTAAAGCATTTT
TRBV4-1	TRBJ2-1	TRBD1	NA	CASSQPGQGRNEQFF	TGCGCCAGCAGCCAACCGGGACAGGGGAGAAATGAGCAGTTCTTC
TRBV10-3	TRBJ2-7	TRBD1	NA	CAISEQGYEQYF	TGTGCCATCAGTGAACAGGGGTACGAGCAGTACTTC
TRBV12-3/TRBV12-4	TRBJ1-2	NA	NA	CAIPKLGARGYTF	TGTGCCATCCCGAAGTTGGGGGCGCGGGGCTACACCTTC
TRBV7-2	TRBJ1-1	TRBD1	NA	CASSVTGGNLNTEAFF	TGTGCCAGCAGCGTTACAGGGGGCAATTTGAACACTGAAGCTTTCTTT
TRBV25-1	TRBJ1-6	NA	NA	CASRGQYNSPLHF	TGTGCCAGCAGAGGACAGTATAATTCACCCCTCCACTTT
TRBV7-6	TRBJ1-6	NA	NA	CASSPLAGALNSPLHF	TGTGCCAGCAGCCCGCTGGCGGGGGCTCTGAATTCACCCCTCCACTTT
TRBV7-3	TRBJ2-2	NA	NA	CASSPGIRTGELFF	TGTGCCAGCAGCCCCGGTATACGCACCGGGGAGCTGTTTTTT
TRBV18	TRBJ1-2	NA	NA	CASSEQSNYGYTF	TGTGCCAGCTCAGAACAGAGTAACTATGGCTACACCTTC
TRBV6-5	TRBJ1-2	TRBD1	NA	CASRTGGALGYTF	TGTGCCAGCAGGACAGGGGGCGCATTAGGCTACACCTTC
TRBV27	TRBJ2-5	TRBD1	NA	CATKGALQETQYF	TGTGCCACCAAGGGGGCTCTCCAAGAGACCCAGTACTTC
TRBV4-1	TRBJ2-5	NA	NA	CASSQEQAPVETQYF	TGCGCCAGCAGCCAAGAACAGGCACCAGTAGAGACCCAGTACTTC
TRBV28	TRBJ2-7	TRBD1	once	CASSLTGLAEQYF	TGTGCCAGCAGTTTGACAGGGCTGGCCGAGCAGTACTTC
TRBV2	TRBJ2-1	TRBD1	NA	CASRAGTGINEQFF	TGTGCCAGCAGGGCCGGGACAGGGATCAATGAGCAGTTCTTC
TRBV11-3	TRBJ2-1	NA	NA	CASSPKGNNEQFF	TGTGCCAGCAGCCCGAAGGGGAACAATGAGCAGTTCTTC
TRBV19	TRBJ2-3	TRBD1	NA	CASSINRGYEDTQYF	TGTGCCAGTAGTATAAACAGGGGGTACGAAGATACGCAGTATTTT
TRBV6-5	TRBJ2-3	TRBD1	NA	CATRQGASTDTQYF	TGTGCCACCCGACAGGGGGCTAGCACAGATACGCAGTATTTT
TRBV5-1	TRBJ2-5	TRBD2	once	CASRLAGEETQYF	TGCGCCAGCCGACTAGCGGGGGAGGAGACCCAGTACTTC
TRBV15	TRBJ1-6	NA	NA	CATSREELVNSPLHF	TGTGCCACCAGCAGAGAAGAACTAGTAAATTCACCCCTCCACTTT
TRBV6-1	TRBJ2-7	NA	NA	CASSDGGTGEQYF	TGTGCCAGCAGTGACGGGGGGACAGGCGAGCAGTACTTC
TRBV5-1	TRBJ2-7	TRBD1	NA	CASSPNRGTAYEQYF	TGCGCCAGCAGCCCCAACAGGGGAACCGCCTACGAGCAGTACTTC
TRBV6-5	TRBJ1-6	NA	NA	CASSYSSGGGNSPLHF	TGTGCCAGCAGTTACTCGAGCGGGGGTGGAAATTCACCCCTCCACTTT
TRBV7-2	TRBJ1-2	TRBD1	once	CARSDRTNYGYTF	TGTGCCAGATCGGACAGGACCAACTATGGCTACACCTTC
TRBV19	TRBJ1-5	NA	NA	CASSMSSYQPQHF	TGTGCCAGTAGTATGTCCAGTTATCAGCCCCAGCATTTT
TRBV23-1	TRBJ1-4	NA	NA	CASTIWGGGIPREKLFF	TGCGCCAGCACTATATGGGGGGGAGGCATCCCCAGGGAAAAACTGTTTTTT
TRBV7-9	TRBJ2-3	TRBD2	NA	CASSVGQGTSGGSTDTQYF	TGTGCCAGCAGCGTGGGACAGGGGACTAGCGGGGGAAGCACAGATACGCAGTATTTT
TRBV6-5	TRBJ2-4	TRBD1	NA	CASSPAGGEDIQYF	TGTGCCAGCAGCCCGGCAGGGGGAGAAGACATTCAGTACTTC
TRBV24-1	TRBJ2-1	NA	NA	CATSDLGAREQFF	TGTGCCACCAGTGATTTGGGGGCTAGAGAGCAGTTCTTC
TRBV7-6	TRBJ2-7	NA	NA	CASSQTLEQYF	TGTGCCAGCAGCCAGACACTTGAGCAGTACTTC
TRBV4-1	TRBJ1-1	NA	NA	CASSQDPSGNEAFF	TGCGCCAGCAGCCAAGACCCTAGCGGAAACGAAGCTTTCTTT
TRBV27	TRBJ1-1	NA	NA	CASSFTRGTEAFF	TGTGCCAGCAGTTTTACCAGGGGTACTGAAGCTTTCTTT
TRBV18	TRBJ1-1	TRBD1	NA	CASSPGEGALTEAFF	TGTGCCAGCTCACCAGGTGAGGGGGCGCTAACTGAAGCTTTCTTT
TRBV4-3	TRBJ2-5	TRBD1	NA	CASSLYRGMETQYF	TGCGCCAGCAGCCTGTACAGGGGCATGGAGACCCAGTACTTC
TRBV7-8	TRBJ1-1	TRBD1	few	CASSPGQVDAFF	TGTGCCAGCAGCCCCGGACAGGTGGACGCTTTCTTT
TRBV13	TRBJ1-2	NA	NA	CASSSTGLYGYTF	TGTGCCAGCAGCTCAACAGGATTGTATGGCTACACCTTC
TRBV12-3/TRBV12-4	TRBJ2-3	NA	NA	CGTRASGTDTQYF	TGTGGTACCCGGGCTAGCGGCACAGATACGCAGTATTTT
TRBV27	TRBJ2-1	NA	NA	CASSLRSVREQFF	TGTGCCAGCAGTTTACGGAGTGTACGTGAGCAGTTCTTC
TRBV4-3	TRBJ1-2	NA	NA	CASSGGEGVNYGYTF	TGCGCCAGCAGCGGCGGGGAGGGGGTTAACTATGGCTACACCTTC